This T cell receptor (beta chain) comes out of a study of regulatory T cells in long-lasting Graves disease. Looking at the study overall: Graves' patients diagnosed newly had used antithyroid drugs under 3 months.

With iRepertoire HTBI primers and Arm-PCR of CDR3 regions, TCR beta libraries were built. MiXCR, applied by TCRdb to the multiplex PCR reads, yields one record per CDR3 protein. This sample has about 620,000 distinct CDR3 sequences; 15% to 20% occur once, and the top ten carry about 17%. With 2 bases removed from V and 5 bases from J, the gap between germline ends came to 20 bases. Per germline, CDR1 MDHEN and CDR2 SYDVKM. CDR3 length equals 17 residues. The time point was: newly diagnosed GD, antithyroid drugs for less than 3 months. Scientists built the TCR library using RNA that was extracted from PBMCs. This sample was also put to use in a study of T cells in Graves' hyperthyroidism and ophthalmopathy. That study adds: Hyperthyroidism in the patients, aged 18 to 65, was newly diagnosed and under 2 months in duration.

V usage is TRBV28 and J usage is TRBJ2-3, with D hard to call. The sequence was obtained from a woman between 25 and 40 years old with Graves disease. The sample consisted of peripheral blood mononuclear cells (PBMCs), taken at new diagnosis, from a patient treated with antithyroid drugs. The CDR3 DNA reads TGTGCCAGCAGTTTACTTTCGCGCCGGGCTGGCGGAGATACGCAGTATTTT. It codes for CASSLLSRRAGGDTQYF.